This record concerns one T cell receptor (beta chain) sequence. Its antigen is unidentified. This sample is part of a study of shared clonotypes between healthy human individuals. Study-wide findings and caveats: Between a handful of donors, naive CD4 clonotypes were shared at a level of approximately 5%. Estimated clonotype richness was generally higher in naive than memory subsets.

Each replicate PCR on the sorted subsets used around 200 ng DNA (around 30,000 T cell genomes). As originally analysed: Junction-only sequences without quality scores came from ImmunoSEQ, so filtering differed. The table came from immunoSEQ multiplex PCR; TCRdb's copy has only in-frame clones and leaves some out. Clone size and V and J calls were adopted from that table, with D and trimming inferred from the DNA. This repertoire shows 1.5 million to 2.5 million clones, less than 95% found once; its top ten account for 1.2%. Germline-derived CDR1 and CDR2 are SGHAT and FQNNGV. CDR3 size: 15 residues. Trimming removed 5 bases from V and 4 bases from J, with 17 bases in between. CD8 cells classed as naive were CD45RO-negative and positively selected for CCR7, excluding terminally differentiated effector memory CD45RA+ cells.

The chain has TRBV11-2 and TRBJ2-5; possible D gene TRBD2, 6 bases. Sequencing was done on a sample of naive CD8+ T cells sorted from blood. This TCR came from a man aged 18 to 29 in good health. CDR3 DNA: TGTGCCAGCAGCCCCATCGGTTCCGGGGGAGAGACCCAGTACTTC. Translated: CASSPIGSGGETQYF.